This T cell receptor beta chain was obtained from a study of post-analysis software for immune sequencing data. Prepared libraries of TCR beta cDNA carried unique molecular identifiers. A single record per CDR3 protein comes from TCRdb applying MiXCR to the PCR reads. The profile shows 450,000 to 650,000 distinct CDR3 sequences, about 44% of them singletons. This clonotype was seen more than once but under ten times. This receptor was identified in a girl aged 5-17 years with multiple sclerosis. Sequenced input: blood.

The CDR3 spells CASSHGTGGGYTF. Here the CDR3 DNA reads TGTGCCAGCAGCCATGGGACAGGAGGTGGCTACACCTTC. V and J are TRBV3-1 and TRBJ1-2, with 8 bases fitting TRBD1. Germline CDR1 LGHDT, CDR2 YNNKEL (reference sequence). The CDR3 covers 13 residues. V shed 3 bases and J 7 bases; nucleotides not matched to a gene: 4.